The 6 T cell receptor beta chains in this list originate from one sample, sequenced in a study of blood T cells in healthy people across ages. A second PCR, run for roughly 7 to 12 cycles, used a sample-barcoded 5' primer plus a J-beta primer mix. One entry per CDR3 protein results from TCRdb running MiXCR on the 5' RACE reads. The data contain 750,000 to 850,000 distinct CDR3 sequences, around 25% of them singletons. A further study also used this sample, focusing on T cells of mothers and their children.

The sequenced sample was blood. The source of these receptors is a boy aged 10-17 years in good health.

Many counts were recorded for this clonotype. This chain joins TRBV7-2 and TRBJ2-7; 8 nucleotides agree with TRBD2. The CDR3 has 14 amino acids. CDR1 is SGHTA and CDR2 is FQGNSA in the germline V gene. The ends lost 5 bases at V and 0 bases at J; junction bases unmatched: 3. In DNA, the CDR3 is TGTGCCAGCAGCAAAAGCGGGAGCTCCTACGAGCAGTACTTC. As protein: CASSKSGSSYEQYF.

The table lists this clonotype with a few counts. The V gene is TRBV12-3 or TRBV12-4, the J gene TRBJ1-1, with D possibly TRBD1 on 6 matching bases. CDR3 length equals 14 residues. The V end lost 3 bases, the J end lost 5 bases, and 13 bases lay between the germline ends. CDR3 nucleotide sequence: TGTGCCAGCAGTTTGGGGGGGGCGCGGACTGAAGCTTTCTTT. It specifies CASSLGGARTEAFF.

The chain recombines TRBV7-9 with TRBJ2-3; the D gene is possibly TRBD1 (6 bases). The germline V gene encodes CDR1 SEHNR and CDR2 FQNEAQ (reference sequence). Trimming left V 4 bases short and J 4 bases short, with 18 bases between. This CDR3 contains 16 residues. In DNA, the CDR3 is TGTGCCAGCAGCTGGAGCGTTGGGGGCCTCGCAGATACGCAGTATTTT. This translates into CASSWSVGGLADTQYF.

This chain links TRBV9 with TRBJ2-7; D is perhaps TRBD2 (6 bases). The germline V gene has CDR1 SGDLS and CDR2 YYNGEE. This CDR3 comprises 14 residues. Trimming left V 0 bases short and J 4 bases short, with 11 bases between. This CDR3 is CASSVEAAGYEQYF. CDR3 DNA sequence: TGTGCCAGCAGCGTAGAGGCGGCGGGGTACGAGCAGTACTTC.

This clonotype was recorded many times. The chain links TRBV29-1 to TRBJ2-5; D not certain. With 2 bases removed from V and 1 base from J, the gap between germline ends came to 8 bases. Germline CDR1 and CDR2: SQVTM and ANQGSEA. The CDR3 loop spans 13 amino acids. As DNA, the CDR3 is TGCAGCGTTGAAATCAGGTTCCAAGAGACCCAGTACTTC. The encoded protein is CSVEIRFQETQYF.

This chain links TRBV24-1 with TRBJ2-1; tentative D call: TRBD2 (5 bases). The CDR3 is made up of 14 amino acids. V lost 5 bases and J lost 4, with 11 bases in between. Looked up from germline, CDR1 is KGHDR and CDR2 is SFDVKD. The CDR3 nucleotides read TGTGCCACCAGTGGCGGGCCGCCGTACAATGAGCAGTTCTTC. Protein sequence: CATSGGPPYNEQFF.